Following are 16 T cell receptor beta chains from one sample sequenced in a study of control samples from healthy donors and cancer patients. Assay: immunoSEQ multiplex PCR; the TCRdb copy retains only in-frame clones and omits some. The sample shows around 82,000 clones, about nine tenths of them seen only once. Sequencing was done on a sample of blood. The receptors derive from a man aged 45-60 years in good health.

This clone appeared once. CDR3 residues: CASSVQGALTYNSPLHF. CDR3 in DNA: TGTGCCAGCAGCGTACAGGGGGCGCTTACCTATAATTCACCCCTCCACTTT. The rearrangement joins TRBV9 to TRBJ1-6; 8 bases are shared with TRBD1. In germline, CDR1 is SGDLS, CDR2 YYNGEE. This CDR3 has 17 amino acids. The V gene end was trimmed by 1 base and the J gene end by 2 bases; junction bases not matched to a gene: 5.

The count of this clone is one. V and J are TRBV12-3 or TRBV12-4 and TRBJ2-5; no reliable D call. This CDR3 has 12 amino acids. Trimming removed 1 base from V and 5 bases from J, with 5 bases in between. The CDR3 loop is CASSLVRETQYF. DNA for the CDR3: TGTGCCAGCAGTTTAGTTCGGGAGACCCAGTACTTC.

This clone came up once. V gene TRBV29-1 combines with J gene TRBJ1-3, with unresolved D. Trimming pared 7 bases from V and 0 bases from J, leaving 16 bases between. From germline, CDR1 is SQVTM and CDR2 ANQGSEA. The CDR3 is made up of 15 amino acids. In nucleotides, the CDR3 is TGCAGCGCCCAGGTATCCAGACTCTCTGGAAACACCATATATTTT. Translating it yields CSAQVSRLSGNTIYF. Combining the CDR3 with reference TRBV29-1 and TRBJ1-3 gives the whole variable domain SAVISQKPSRDICQRGTSLTIQCQVDSQVTMMFWYRQQPGQSLTLIATANQGSEATYESGFVIDKFPISRPNLTFSTLTVSNMSPEDSSIYLCSAQVSRLSGNTIYFGEGSWLTVV.

The rearrangement uses TRBV6-5 and TRBJ1-5, with unresolved D. The germline V and J ends were trimmed by 10 bases and 6 bases, with 16 bases remaining between them. The CDR3 spans 13 residues. CDR1 and CDR2 from the germline V gene are MNHEY and SVGAGI. The CDR3 reads CATYEGSSQPQHF. CDR3 nucleotides: TGTGCCACCTACGAAGGGTCCAGTCAGCCCCAGCATTTT.

This chain uses TRBV5-6 with TRBJ2-5; 7 nucleotides line up with TRBD2. With 5 bases clipped from V and 4 bases from J, the junction kept 14 bases outside the gene matches. The CDR3 covers 16 residues. Germline V gives CDR1 SGHDT, CDR2 YYEEEE. The CDR3 spells CASSWRAGAGGETQYF. The CDR3 coding sequence is TGTGCCAGCAGTTGGAGGGCGGGAGCCGGAGGAGAGACCCAGTACTTC.

The CDR3 DNA is TGTGCCAGCACCCCTGGGACAGGAGGCAATCAGCCCCAGCATTTT. Amino acid sequence: CASTPGTGGNQPQHF. This chain connects TRBV27 to TRBJ1-5; 8 bases fit TRBD1. The germline CDR1 and CDR2 sequences are MNHEY and SMNVEV (reference sequence). The CDR3 is 15 residues long. V was pared by 7 bases and J by 2 bases, with 7 bases of the junction left unmatched.

The chain uses TRBV3-1 (or the pseudogene TRBV3-2) and TRBJ2-7; D ambiguous. Between the trimmed V and J ends, which lost 1 base and 6 bases, there was a span of 10 bases. Germline V gene lookup returns CDR1 LGHDT and CDR2 YNNKEL (reference sequence). The CDR3 spans 13 residues. The CDR3 bases are TGTGCCAGCAGCCAAGGGCGCGTCGGCGAGCAGTACTTC. Its protein product is CASSQGRVGEQYF.

This rearrangement joins TRBV7-8 to TRBJ1-5; TRBD1 aligns across 8 bases. J gave up 1 base and V 5 bases, and 7 bases lay outside the gene matches. Germline V lookup: CDR1 SGHVS, CDR2 FQNEAQ. The CDR3 contains 16 residues. DNA for the CDR3: TGTGCCAGCAGCATGCGACAGGGGATAAGCAATCAGCCCCAGCATTTT. This codes for CASSMRQGISNQPQHF.

In DNA, the CDR3 is TGCAGGGGCGACCGCACAGATACGCAGTATTTT. It yields the protein CRGDRTDTQYF. This chain connects TRBV29-1 to TRBJ2-3; D is unresolved. The length of the CDR3 is 11 residues. Germline V gene sequence: CDR1 SQVTM, CDR2 ANQGSEA.

The V gene is TRBV14, the J gene TRBJ1-6, with D maybe TRBD1 (5 bases). Germline V gene lookup returns CDR1 SGHDN and CDR2 FVKESK. This CDR3 contains 13 residues. Trimming left V 1 base short and J 12 bases short, with 10 bases between. The chain's CDR3 is CASSQGRGGPLHF. CDR3 nucleotide sequence: TGTGCCAGCAGCCAAGGCCGCGGGGGACCCCTCCACTTT.

The table lists this clone with a count of one. This sequence joins TRBV10-2 and TRBJ2-3; D possibly uses TRBD1 or TRBD2 (6 bases each). Looked up from germline, CDR1 is WSHSY and CDR2 is SAAADI. Trimming left V 3 bases short and J 1 base short, with 14 bases between. The CDR3 extends over 16 amino acids. The CDR3 region has the DNA TGCGCCAGCAGTGACCCCCCCGGGGGCGGCACAGATACGCAGTATTTT. Translating gives CASSDPPGGGTDTQYF.

This chain connects TRBV2 to TRBJ1-6; D not certain. The CDR3 has 14 residues. Trimming stripped 10 bases from V and 5 bases from J, with 15 bases between. Germline V gene sequence: CDR1 SNHLY, CDR2 FYNNEI. CDR3 coding DNA: TGTGCCACCAAGAGGGAGGTTGATAATTCACCCCTCCACTTT. Translation: CATKREVDNSPLHF.

The chain employs TRBV6-5 and TRBJ1-1; a weak D match, TRBD1 (6 bases). V was clipped by 6 bases and J by 4 bases, with 15 bases between them. Germline V gene lookup returns CDR1 MNHEY and CDR2 SVGAGI. This CDR3 has 14 amino acids. CDR3 loop: CASRGRGLGTEAFF. CDR3 coding DNA: TGTGCCAGCAGGGGCAGGGGCTTGGGCACTGAAGCTTTCTTT.

This clone was observed once. The chain employs TRBV10-1 and TRBJ1-1; D is perhaps TRBD1 (5 bases). There are 16 residues in the CDR3. V shed 5 bases and J shed 1 base, with 17 bases lying between them. Germline V gene sequence: CDR1 WNHNN, CDR2 SYGVQD (reference sequence). Here the CDR3 reads CASSPEGHGGNTEAFF. The CDR3 bases are TGCGCCAGCAGTCCTGAGGGCCACGGGGGGAACACTGAAGCTTTCTTT.

This clone has more than one count but fewer than ten. The chain has TRBV7-9 and TRBJ1-2, with TRBD1 as a possible D gene (6 bases). Looked up from germline, CDR1 is SEHNR and CDR2 is FQNEAQ (reference sequence). Trimming shortened V by 1 base and J by 8 bases, and 14 bases separated the two germline ends. The CDR3 extends over 14 amino acids. In nucleotides, the CDR3 is TGTGCCAGCAGCTTAGGAGTGGGGGCTGGAGGCTACACCTTC. Amino acid sequence: CASSLGVGAGGYTF.

J is TRBJ2-5 and V is TRBV5-1; possible D gene TRBD2, 5 bases. This CDR3 region has 16 residues. The germline V gene has CDR1 SGHRS and CDR2 YFSETQ. The V gene lost 1 base and the J gene lost 3 bases, with 16 bases spanning the gap. The CDR3 sequence: CASSLNARGQKETQYF. Here the CDR3 DNA reads TGCGCCAGCAGCTTGAATGCACGGGGTCAGAAAGAGACCCAGTACTTC.